This TCR beta chain was obtained from a study of blood T cell repertoires in COVID-19. Study details: PBMCs, B-cell-depleted T cells, or T cells provided the cDNA or gDNA that made up the material.

Source study methods: By means of reference gene primer amplification, nucleated cell counts were estimated. This table comes from immunoSEQ multiplex PCR, and its TCRdb copy is limited to in-frame clones, with some not included. Clone size and V and J calls were adopted from that table, with D and trimming inferred from the DNA. The repertoire holds some 270,000 clones, with 70% to 90% as singletons. The clonotype comes from a human donor with COVID-19, enrolled during active disease. The donor label of this sample is uncertain. Material: peripheral blood.

CDR3 DNA: TGCGCCAGCAGTGAGTCGTACGGTGAGCAGTTCTTC. Translated, it gives CASSESYGEQFF. The genes are TRBV10-2 and TRBJ2-1; D is ambiguous. V was trimmed by 0 bases and J by 9 bases, leaving 6 bases between them. The CDR3 extends over 12 amino acids. Germline V lookup: CDR1 WSHSY, CDR2 SAAADI.